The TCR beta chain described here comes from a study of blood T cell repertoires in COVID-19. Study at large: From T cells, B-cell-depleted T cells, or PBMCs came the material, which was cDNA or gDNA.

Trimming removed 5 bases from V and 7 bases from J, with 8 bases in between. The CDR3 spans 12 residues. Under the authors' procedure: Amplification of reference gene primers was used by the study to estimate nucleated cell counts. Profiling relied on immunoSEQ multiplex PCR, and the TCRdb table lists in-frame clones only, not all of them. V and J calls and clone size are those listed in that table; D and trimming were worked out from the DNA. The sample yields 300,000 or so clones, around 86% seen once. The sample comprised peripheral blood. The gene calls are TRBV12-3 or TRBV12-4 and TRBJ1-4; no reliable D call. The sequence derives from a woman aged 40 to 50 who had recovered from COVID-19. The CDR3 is CASSGPGEKLFF. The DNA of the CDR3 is TGTGCCAGCAGTGGGCCCGGTGAAAAACTGTTTTTT.